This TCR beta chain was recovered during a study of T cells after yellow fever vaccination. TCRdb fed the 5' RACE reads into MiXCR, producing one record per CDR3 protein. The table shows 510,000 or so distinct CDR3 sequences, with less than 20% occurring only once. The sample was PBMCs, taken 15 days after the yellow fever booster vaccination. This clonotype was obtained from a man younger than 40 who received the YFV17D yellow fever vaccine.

The CDR3 is CATQGGERPYEQYF. The CDR3 DNA is TGTGCCACCCAAGGGGGCGAACGACCCTACGAGCAGTACTTC. The genes are TRBV10-3 and TRBJ2-7; 7 nucleotides match TRBD1. The CDR3 spans 14 residues. V shed 10 bases, J shed 2 bases, and the junction held 11 bases outside the gene matches. The V gene's germline CDR1 is ENHRY and CDR2 SYGVKD.